Shown below are 11 T cell receptor beta chains from a single sample sequenced in a study of regulatory T cells in long-lasting Graves disease (dated by TCRdb to about 2021). In the paper's terms, the time point label means: persistent/refractory GD, antithyroid drugs over 5 years with positive TRAb. For both TCR sequencing and RNA sequencing, RNA was extracted from PBMCs using TRIzol. To prepare the library, multiplex PCR was applied. The sequencing machine was an Illumina HiSeq 4000. To build TCR beta libraries, CDR3 regions were amplified by Arm-PCR using iRepertoire HTBI primers. TCRdb redid the processing of the public reads, applying fastp at Q25 and MiXCR, and retained in-frame beta chains. Rows with a matching CDR3 protein are joined into one entry that keeps the most common DNA and genes. The sample table records a few hundred thousand distinct CDR3 sequences; 20% to 25% of these occur just once. Roughly 50% of the sample lies in the top ten.

The input for sequencing was peripheral blood mononuclear cells (PBMCs), taken when the disease was refractory, from a patient treated with antithyroid drugs. The receptors derive from a female donor with Graves disease.

This clonotype has only a few counts. This chain links TRBV3-1 with TRBJ1-1; possibly TRBD1 for D (5 bases). Germline V gene sequence: CDR1 LGHDT, CDR2 YNNKEL (reference sequence). The CDR3 contains 15 residues. The V gene lost 0 bases and the J gene lost 5 bases, with 13 bases spanning the gap. For the CDR3, the DNA is TGTGCCAGCAGCCAAGATATGGGGCGTCGGACTGAAGCTTTCTTT. Its translation is CASSQDMGRRTEAFF.

A few counts support this clonotype. The gene calls are TRBV7-8 and TRBJ2-7; 12 nucleotides line up with TRBD2. J lost 3 bases, V lost 4 bases, and 4 bases had no gene match. Germline V gene lookup returns CDR1 SGHVS and CDR2 FQNEAQ. The CDR3 has 15 residues. CDR3 amino acids: CASSYRTSGIYEQYF. The DNA for the CDR3 is TGTGCCAGCAGCTATAGGACTAGCGGGATCTACGAGCAGTACTTC. Variable domain in full (rest from reference TRBV7-8 and TRBJ2-7): GAGVSQSPRYKVAKRGQDVALRCDPISGHVSLFWYQQALGQGPEFLTYFQNEAQLDKSGLPSDRFFAERPEGSVSTLKIQRTQQEDSAVYLCASSYRTSGIYEQYFGPGTRLTVT.

This clonotype showed up many times. The rearrangement joins TRBV28 to TRBJ2-1; 9 bases are a match to TRBD2. Trimming removed 9 bases from V and 4 bases from J; junction bases left unmatched: 7. CDR1 is MDHEN, CDR2 SYDVKM, per germline. The CDR3 covers 14 residues. The CDR3 DNA sequence: TGTGCCAGTTTAAGGCTAGCGGGGTACAATGAGCAGTTCTTC. Amino acid sequence: CASLRLAGYNEQFF.

This clonotype was seen repeatedly, ten times or more. The chain uses TRBV7-9 and TRBJ1-2; D gene ambiguous. This CDR3 contains 14 residues. Deletions cut 11 bases from V and 0 bases from J, with 16 bases between. Germline V gene lookup returns CDR1 SEHNR and CDR2 FQNEAQ (reference sequence). For the CDR3, the DNA is TGTGCCGGCGGATTGATAGAAGCTAACTATGGCTACACCTTC. Residues: CAGGLIEANYGYTF.

This clonotype was counted at least ten times. The chain has TRBV28 and TRBJ2-7; D is undetermined. V lost 4 bases and J lost 2, with 12 bases in between. Germline V gene lookup returns CDR1 MDHEN and CDR2 SYDVKM. This CDR3 comprises 14 residues. The CDR3 here is CASSYRHETYEQYF. CDR3 sequence (DNA): TGTGCCAGCAGTTATCGGCACGAAACCTACGAGCAGTACTTC.

In this sample, this clonotype turned up a few times. The V gene is TRBV12-3 or TRBV12-4, the J gene TRBJ2-3; the match to TRBD1 covers 8 bases. This CDR3 has 14 amino acids. Trimming took 6 bases from V and 2 from J; bases not matched to a gene: 4. The CDR3 DNA is TGTGCCAGCAGCAGACAGGGGATCACAGATACGCAGTATTTT. It codes for CASSRQGITDTQYF.

V is TRBV7-8 and J is TRBJ2-7; D unresolved. From germline, CDR1 is SGHVS and CDR2 FQNEAQ. Trimming removed 1 base at V and 3 bases at J, with 10 bases between. The CDR3 is made up of 14 amino acids. CDR3 coding DNA: TGTGCCAGCAGCTTAGGAATGAAAAACTACGAGCAGTACTTC. The encoded protein is CASSLGMKNYEQYF.

V and J are TRBV29-1 and TRBJ2-3; D possibly corresponds to TRBD2 (6 bases). Germline V lookup: CDR1 SQVTM, CDR2 ANQGSEA. Trimming removed 6 bases from V and 3 bases from J, with 19 bases in between. The CDR3 runs 15 residues. CDR3 sequence (DNA): TGCAGCGTAGGGCGGGCGGAGGGCCGTACAGATACGCAGTATTTT. Translating gives CSVGRAEGRTDTQYF.

This clonotype was counted only a few times. The chain uses TRBV3-1 and TRBJ1-1; D gene ambiguous. V lost 1 base and J 7 bases, leaving 16 bases between the germline ends. Germline V gene lookup returns CDR1 LGHDT and CDR2 YNNKEL (reference sequence). CDR3 length: 15 amino acids. The CDR3 protein is CASSQVSRAGVEAFF. CDR3 DNA sequence: TGTGCCAGCAGCCAAGTTTCGCGCGCTGGAGTTGAAGCTTTCTTT.

The chain carries TRBV30 and TRBJ1-2; a weak D match, TRBD1 (5 bases). Per the germline V gene, CDR1 is GTSNPN and CDR2 is SVGIG (reference sequence). The CDR3 is made up of 13 amino acids. Between the trimmed V and J ends, which lost 0 bases and 4 bases, there was a span of 9 bases. Here the CDR3 reads CAWSVQAVYGYTF. The CDR3 region has the DNA TGTGCCTGGAGTGTACAGGCAGTCTATGGCTACACCTTC.

This clonotype appeared many times. The CDR3 sequence: CSATHASGRAAGYEQYF. As DNA, the CDR3 is TGCAGTGCGACCCACGCCAGCGGGAGGGCCGCGGGCTACGAGCAGTACTTC. The V call is TRBV20-1, the J call TRBJ2-7; 10 positions match TRBD2. CDR1 and CDR2 from the germline V gene are DFQATT and SNEGSKA (reference sequence). The V segment lost 6 bases and the J segment 3 bases; nucleotides outside the gene matches: 17. This CDR3 has 17 residues.